This entry lists 21 T cell receptor beta chains sequenced from one sample in a study of human T cells and chemical hapten exposure. Described time point: patch test 3, about 24 weeks after DPC sensitization. Treatment here: therapeutic diphenylcyclopropenone sensitization with weekly scalp DPC. Each CDR3 protein gets one entry after TCRdb re-called the RACE reads with MiXCR. The sample records tens of thousands of distinct CDR3 sequences, 5.8% being singletons. The sample consisted of whole blood, taken in connection with sensitization to the hapten diphenylcyclopropenone (DPC). These receptors all come from a man aged 30-40 years with alopecia areata. Some clones in this sample may be carry-over from other donors' samples.

This clonotype came up a few times. The V gene is TRBV3-1, the J gene TRBJ2-1, with D unclear. Germline CDR1 and CDR2: LGHDT and YNNKEL (reference sequence). Trimming removed 2 bases from V and 5 bases from J, with 4 bases in between. The CDR3 length is 12 residues. The CDR3, as DNA: TGTGCCAGCAGCCAATTGAACAATGAGCAGTTCTTC. Amino acids: CASSQLNNEQFF.

This clonotype was observed many times. The gene calls are TRBV4-2 and TRBJ2-2; 9 bases agree with TRBD2. Looked up from germline, CDR1 is LGHNA and CDR2 is YNFKEQ. V lost 2 bases, J lost 4 bases, and 8 bases stayed unmatched. The CDR3 runs 17 residues. In DNA form, the CDR3 reads TGTGCCAGCAGCCAACCGGCTAGCGGGGACCTCACCGGGGAGCTGTTTTTT. Protein product: CASSQPASGDLTGELFF.

This chain uses TRBV12-3 or TRBV12-4 with TRBJ1-5; tentative D call: TRBD1 (5 bases). This CDR3 has 14 residues. Trimming took 4 bases from V and 6 from J, leaving 13 bases between them. CDR3: CASSYRSTGQPQHF. The CDR3 DNA reads TGTGCCAGCAGTTATCGGAGTACAGGTCAGCCCCAGCATTTT.

This clonotype was observed at least ten times. The chain combines TRBV6-5 with TRBJ2-3; D is undetermined. The V and J ends lost 6 bases and 0 bases respectively, with 7 bases between them. The CDR3 has 13 amino acids. The germline V gene has CDR1 MNHEY and CDR2 SVGAGI. CDR3 sequence reads: CASRDRSTDTQYF. CDR3 DNA sequence: TGTGCCAGCAGGGACCGTAGCACAGATACGCAGTATTTT.

The table lists this clonotype with many counts. The genes are TRBV14 and TRBJ2-7; 9 bases agree with TRBD1. CDR1 is SGHDN, CDR2 FVKESK, per germline. After removal of 7 bases from V and 6 bases from J, the junction contained 13 bases not matched to a gene. The CDR3 has 15 amino acids. CDR3 bases: TGTGCCAGCAATTATGCGGGACAGGGATTTGTCGAGCAGTACTTC. This encodes CASNYAGQGFVEQYF.

The genes are TRBV7-2 and TRBJ1-5, with 9 bases that match TRBD1. The CDR3 totals 18 residues. J was trimmed by 1 base and V by 1 base; bases with no gene match: 8. CDR1 SGHTA and CDR2 FQGNSA come from the germline V gene. The CDR3: CASSLVTWDRASNQPQHF. Written as DNA, the CDR3 is TGTGCCAGCAGCTTAGTGACCTGGGACAGGGCCAGCAATCAGCCCCAGCATTTT.

This chain uses TRBV21-1 with TRBJ1-2. TRBV21-1 is deemed a pseudogene. This CDR3 has 9 residues. The CDR3 coding sequence is TGTGCCAGCACCGTCAACGGCACCTTC. Its protein product is CASTVNGTF.

This clonotype was seen at least ten times. The rearrangement links TRBV2 to TRBJ2-3; 7 bases agree with TRBD2. The V segment lost 6 bases and the J segment 4 bases; nucleotides outside the gene matches: 7. Germline-derived CDR1 and CDR2 are SNHLY and FYNNEI. The CDR3 has 14 amino acids. The CDR3 loop reads CASSLGLESDTQYF. Written as DNA, the CDR3 is TGTGCCAGCAGCCTAGGACTAGAATCAGATACGCAGTATTTT.

This clonotype was seen repeatedly, ten times or more. This CDR3 is CSVEVGQGMDNEQFF. Here the CDR3 DNA reads TGCAGCGTTGAAGTGGGACAGGGGATGGACAATGAGCAGTTCTTC. V and J are TRBV29-1 and TRBJ2-1; 10 nucleotides line up with TRBD1. The V gene's germline CDR1 is SQVTM and CDR2 ANQGSEA. V gave up 1 base and J gave up 5 bases; unmatched junction bases: 5. This CDR3 has 15 residues.

This clonotype has just a few counts. The chain has TRBV18 and TRBJ2-5; D perhaps matches TRBD2 (6 bases). The CDR3 totals 14 residues. Trimming removed 6 bases from V and 3 bases from J, with 14 bases in between. Per germline, CDR1 KGHSH and CDR2 LQKENI. CDR3 loop: CASSLGGTKETQYF. The CDR3 DNA reads as TGTGCCAGCTCCCTCGGAGGGACCAAAGAGACCCAGTACTTC.

At least ten counts were recorded for this clonotype. This chain uses TRBV2 with TRBJ2-7; D gene ambiguous. CDR3 length equals 14 residues. V was pared by 8 bases and J by 1 base, with 15 bases between. Germline V CDR1 and CDR2: SNHLY, FYNNEI. The CDR3 is CASFLTALSYEQYF. The CDR3 coding sequence is TGTGCCAGCTTTTTGACCGCTCTATCCTACGAGCAGTACTTC.

This clonotype has a count of ten or more. The V call is TRBV7-8, the J call TRBJ2-5, with D perhaps assigned TRBD1 or TRBD2 (5 bases each). CDR1 SGHVS and CDR2 FQNEAQ come from the germline V gene. The germline V and J ends were trimmed by 2 bases and 3 bases, with 28 bases remaining between them. This CDR3 spans 20 amino acids. For the CDR3, the DNA is TGTGCCAGCAGCTTAATACGTCGGGGAGTACAGGCACGGGGAGAAGAGACCCAGTACTTC. It encodes CASSLIRRGVQARGEETQYF.

This clonotype was seen ten or more times. This chain links TRBV11-2 with TRBJ2-3; D is possibly TRBD2 (5 bases). V shed 6 bases and J shed 4 bases, with 17 bases lying between them. Germline CDR1 is SGHAT and CDR2 is FQNNGV. The CDR3 runs 15 residues. CDR3 sequence (DNA): TGTGCCAGCAGTCGAGCAGGAGGTGGGGCAGATACGCAGTATTTT. Amino acid sequence: CASSRAGGGADTQYF.

This clonotype was observed many times. The V gene is TRBV12-3 or TRBV12-4, the J gene TRBJ2-1, with D uncertain. Trimming took off 6 bases at V and 7 bases at J, with 16 bases between the two ends. This CDR3 contains 14 residues. This CDR3 reads CASSKGYTRNEQFF. CDR3 sequence (DNA): TGTGCCAGCAGCAAGGGATACACCCGAAATGAGCAGTTCTTC.

This clonotype was recorded at least ten times. This chain links TRBV6-5 with TRBJ2-6, with D possibly being TRBD2 (5 bases). Trimming removed 5 bases at V and 2 bases at J, with 10 bases between. This CDR3 is 15 amino acids long. Germline V gene data show CDR1 as MNHEY and CDR2 as SVGAGI. Here the CDR3 reads CASSRGSPGANVLTF. Here the CDR3 DNA reads TGTGCCAGCAGTCGAGGGAGCCCTGGGGCCAACGTCCTGACTTTC.

This clonotype is medium-sized (0.01 to 0.1%) within its sample. The V and J genes are TRBV15 and TRBJ2-3; D not certain. V shed 0 bases and J shed 0 bases, with 7 bases lying between them. Germline CDR1 is LNHNV and CDR2 is YYDKDF (reference sequence). The CDR3 has 15 amino acids. CDR3 residues: CATSRDETSTDTQYF. In DNA form, the CDR3 reads TGTGCCACCAGCAGAGATGAGACTAGCACAGATACGCAGTATTTT.

This clonotype occurred many times. At one end the junction does not follow the germline gene, possibly because of a read error. The gene calls are TRBV12-3 or TRBV12-4 and TRBJ1-5; D ambiguous. The CDR3 has 13 residues. CDR3 amino acids: CAGSLYSNQPQHF. CDR3 in DNA: TGTGCCGGCAGTTTATATAGTAATCAGCCCCAGCATTTT.

V gene TRBV6-2 or TRBV6-3 combines with J gene TRBJ1-2; D unclear. This CDR3 has 12 residues. Germline assignment: CDR1 MNHEY and CDR2 SVGEGT. Deletions cut 6 bases from V and 3 bases from J, with 8 bases between. The CDR3 sequence is CASSYPDYGYTF. The CDR3 DNA is TGTGCCAGCAGCTATCCTGACTATGGCTACACCTTC.

In this sample, this clonotype turned up many times. This chain connects TRBV20-1 to TRBJ1-5; D uncertain. Germline values: CDR1 DFQATT, CDR2 SNEGSKA (reference sequence). CDR3 length: 12 residues. The V end lost 1 base, the J end lost 5 bases, and 6 bases lay between the germline ends. CDR3 nucleotide sequence: TGCAGTGCTAGAGGCGGCGATCAGCCCCAGCATTTT. Translating it yields CSARGGDQPQHF.

This clonotype was observed at least ten times. This chain uses TRBV3-1 with TRBJ2-1; TRBD2 agrees at 7 bases. J gave up 5 bases and V 1 base, and 8 bases lay outside the gene matches. CDR1 and CDR2 (germline): LGHDT, YNNKEL (reference sequence). The CDR3 is made up of 16 amino acids. CDR3 in DNA: TGTGCCAGCAGCCAAGGAGGTGGCGGGAGTAACAATGAGCAGTTCTTC. Amino acids: CASSQGGGGSNNEQFF.

This clonotype was seen repeatedly, ten times or more. V usage is TRBV2 and J usage is TRBJ1-5, with D possibly being TRBD1 (6 bases). V was pared by 5 bases and J by 7 bases, with 12 bases between. Per germline, CDR1 SNHLY and CDR2 FYNNEI. There are 13 residues in the CDR3. The CDR3 DNA reads as TGTGCCAGCAGTAGGACAGAGGGGCAGCCCCAGCATTTT. Residues: CASSRTEGQPQHF.